The rows below give T cell receptor beta chains drawn from one sample of a study of blood T cell repertoires in COVID-19. Assay used: immunoSEQ multiplex PCR; TCRdb lists only in-frame clones, some missing. In the table there are 70,000 or so clones, 86% of which are singletons. Sequenced material: peripheral blood. The receptors were gathered from a man between 65 and 85 years old with active COVID-19. The CDR3 runs from the conserved cysteine through the conserved F or W. The D gene is left open where the match is weak. Size tells how often a clone was seen (once, few, many) or the class of an expanded clone, and some rows leave it out.

TRBJ2-4 | TRBV14 | NA | once | CASSQAGRGRFGAKNIQYF | TGTGCCAGCAGCCAAGCTGGCAGGGGGAGGTTCGGGGCCAAAAACATTCAGTACTTC
TRBJ2-7 | TRBV3-1/TRBV3-2 | NA | once | CASSQGAYEQYF | TGTGCCAGCAGCCAAGGGGCTTACGAGCAGTACTTC
TRBJ2-5 | TRBV28 | NA | NA | CASSLGGVETQYF | TGTGCCAGCAGTTTAGGCGGTGTCGAGACCCAGTACTTC
TRBJ2-2 | TRBV9 | NA | NA | CASSPRLVGGELFF | TGTGCCAGCAGCCCCCGACTAGTCGGCGGGGAGCTGTTTTTT
TRBJ1-6 | TRBV6-5 | NA | NA | CASNRGQNNSPLHF | TGTGCCAGCAACCGAGGACAGAATAATTCACCCCTCCACTTT
TRBJ2-2 | TRBV2 | NA | many | CASRTGQNTGELFF | TGTGCCAGCAGGACGGGACAGAACACCGGGGAGCTGTTTTTT
TRBJ2-7 | TRBV7-9 | NA | NA | CASSPNPTSAFEQYF | TGTGCCAGCAGCCCCAACCCGACAAGTGCCTTCGAGCAGTACTTC
TRBJ1-3 | TRBV4-1 | NA | once | CASSLSDGASSGNTIYF | TGCGCCAGCAGCCTTTCTGATGGAGCCAGCTCTGGAAACACCATATATTTT
TRBJ2-7 | TRBV6-2/TRBV6-3 | TRBD2 | NA | CASSPSGAGYEQYF | TGTGCCAGCAGCCCCAGCGGGGCGGGCTACGAGCAGTACTTC
TRBJ1-5 | TRBV7-2 | NA | NA | CASSLGSGNSQPQHF | TGTGCCAGCAGCTTAGGGTCGGGAAACAGTCAGCCCCAGCATTTT
TRBJ2-7 | TRBV6-5 | NA | NA | CASSYSNLGQGEQYF | TGTGCCAGCAGTTACTCGAATTTGGGCCAGGGCGAGCAGTACTTC
TRBJ2-7 | TRBV6-6 | NA | once | CASSYSMRGDYEQYF | TGTGCCAGCAGTTACTCGATGCGGGGCGACTACGAGCAGTACTTC
TRBJ2-1 | TRBV11-3 | NA | NA | CASSPRTMGEQFF | TGTGCCAGCAGCCCCCGGACTATGGGTGAGCAGTTCTTC
TRBJ2-3 | TRBV3-1/TRBV3-2 | NA | few | CASSPTSRTDTQYF | TGTGCCAGCAGCCCTACTAGCCGCACAGATACGCAGTATTTT
TRBJ2-7 | TRBV12-3/TRBV12-4 | NA | NA | CASTQDHYEQYF | TGTGCCAGCACACAAGATCACTACGAGCAGTACTTC
TRBJ2-2 | TRBV18 | TRBD1 | NA | CASSPRGQGANTGELFF | TGTGCCAGCTCACCACGGGGACAGGGGGCTAACACCGGGGAGCTGTTTTTT
TRBJ2-1 | TRBV11-3 | NA | NA | CASSSSPRNNEQFF | TGTGCCAGCAGCTCCAGTCCTAGAAACAATGAGCAGTTCTTC
TRBJ1-2 | TRBV18 | NA | NA | CASSPPIQRDYGYTF | TGTGCCAGCTCACCGCCCATACAACGGGACTATGGCTACACCTTC
TRBJ1-6 | TRBV27 | TRBD1 | NA | CATYRGFGNSPLHF | TGTGCCACCTACAGGGGGTTTGGTAATTCACCCCTCCACTTT
TRBJ2-7 | TRBV28 | NA | NA | CASRDIAYEQYF | TGTGCCAGCAGGGACATCGCCTACGAGCAGTACTTC
TRBJ1-4 | TRBV7-2 | NA | once | CASSFFGVAANEKLFF | TGTGCCAGCAGCTTTTTCGGGGTTGCGGCTAATGAAAAACTGTTTTTT
TRBJ1-5 | TRBV25-1 | TRBD1 | NA | CASRGTGNQPQHF | TGTGCCAGCAGGGGGACAGGCAATCAGCCCCAGCATTTT
TRBJ2-5 | TRBV7-2 | TRBD2 | NA | CASSPVGGSGETQYF | TGTGCCAGCAGCCCCGTGGGCGGGAGTGGGGAGACCCAGTACTTC
TRBJ2-2 | TRBV3-1/TRBV3-2 | NA | NA | CASSQVRAGVVVTGELFF | TGTGCCAGCAGCCAAGTGAGGGCAGGGGTGGTCGTCACCGGGGAGCTGTTTTTT
TRBJ1-5 | TRBV5-6 | TRBD1 | NA | CASSQTTRQGRNQPQHF | TGTGCCAGCAGCCAAACTACTCGACAGGGCCGCAATCAGCCCCAGCATTTT
TRBJ2-7 | TRBV7-6 | TRBD1 | NA | CASSLAAGTGGGEQYF | TGTGCCAGCAGCTTAGCGGCAGGGACAGGGGGTGGTGAGCAGTACTTC
TRBJ2-7 | TRBV6-2/TRBV6-3 | NA | NA | CASSPQSYEQYF | TGTGCCAGCAGTCCCCAGTCCTACGAGCAGTACTTC
TRBJ1-5 | TRBV3-1/TRBV3-2 | NA | NA | CASSQGAAGQGQPQHF | TGTGCCAGCAGCCAAGGGGCCGCAGGGCAGGGTCAGCCCCAGCATTTT
TRBJ2-7 | TRBV4-2 | TRBD2 | NA | CASSQGGGTSGRSYEQYF | TGTGCCAGCAGCCAAGGAGGGGGGACTAGCGGGAGGAGCTACGAGCAGTACTTC
TRBJ2-7 | TRBV19 | NA | NA | CATPTPYEQYF | TGTGCCACCCCGACACCCTACGAGCAGTACTTC
TRBJ1-5 | TRBV7-2 | TRBD1 | NA | CASSLEGQGIPYSNQPQHF | TGTGCCAGCAGCTTAGAAGGACAGGGGATCCCGTATAGCAATCAGCCCCAGCATTTT
TRBJ2-3 | TRBV19 | TRBD2 | NA | CASSPPGRGDTDTQYF | TGTGCCAGTAGTCCCCCGGGGCGGGGGGACACAGATACGCAGTATTTT
TRBJ1-1 | TRBV18 | NA | NA | CASSPRGIYAEAFF | TGTGCCAGCTCACCACGGGGCATTTACGCTGAAGCTTTCTTT
TRBJ2-7 | TRBV9 | TRBD2 | NA | CASSVGASGRATEQYF | TGTGCCAGCAGCGTAGGGGCTAGCGGGAGGGCGACCGAGCAGTACTTC
TRBJ2-7 | TRBV7-6 | TRBD2 | NA | CASSQGLAGVEQYF | TGTGCCAGCAGCCAAGGACTAGCGGGAGTCGAGCAGTACTTC
TRBJ1-2 | TRBV5-6 | TRBD1 | NA | CASSSLTGTAPFGYTF | TGTGCCAGCAGCTCGCTTACCGGGACAGCCCCTTTTGGCTACACCTTC
TRBJ2-4 | TRBV7-3 | TRBD2 | NA | CASSPTAGGKNIQYF | TGTGCCAGCAGCCCCACCGCGGGGGGCAAAAACATTCAGTACTTC
TRBJ2-7 | TRBV11-2 | NA | NA | CASSFGAPGQYF | TGTGCCAGCAGCTTTGGAGCTCCGGGACAATACTTC
TRBJ2-2 | TRBV19 | NA | NA | CARWVGLTGELFF | TGTGCCAGGTGGGTGGGCCTAACCGGGGAGCTGTTTTTT
TRBJ2-7 | TRBV27 | NA | few | CATHDSSYEQYF | TGTGCCACACACGACAGCTCCTACGAGCAGTACTTC
TRBJ2-7 | TRBV6-1 | NA | NA | CASSDPTYEQYF | TGTGCCAGCAGTGACCCAACCTACGAGCAGTACTTC